These 5 T cell receptor beta chains were sequenced from one sample in a study of T cells in Graves' hyperthyroidism and ophthalmopathy. Researchers amplified the TCR beta CDR3 regions from RNA transcripts. TCR CDR3 underwent first-round RT-PCR with the HTBI primer set. TCRdb redid the calling of the multiplex PCR reads with MiXCR, one entry per CDR3 protein. The sample carries 250,000 to 300,000 distinct CDR3 sequences, roughly an eighth recorded once. Sequences were obtained from blood. The receptors stem from a woman between 40 and 55 years old with Graves' hyperthyroidism.

This clonotype was detected a few times. This may be a read error: a much more frequent sequence differs by one nucleotide. The rearrangement uses TRBV11-2 and TRBJ1-4, with D uncertain. The CDR3 runs to 15 residues. The V gene lost 5 bases and the J gene lost 7 bases, with 17 bases spanning the gap. In germline, CDR1 is SGHAT, CDR2 FQNNGV. The CDR3 here is CASSRGEGGSEKLFF. Written as DNA, the CDR3 is TGTGCCAGCAGCCGGGGTGAGGGCGGGAGTGAAAAACTGTTTTTT.

This clonotype was counted at least ten times. The chain couples TRBV19 to TRBJ1-1; TRBD1 matches 7 bases. After removal of 5 bases from V and 10 bases from J, the junction contained 10 bases not matched to a gene. Germline V gives CDR1 LNHDA, CDR2 SQIVND (reference sequence). CDR3 length: 13 amino acids. CDR3 residues: CASSSRQGQRAFF. In DNA, the CDR3 is TGTGCCAGTAGTTCAAGACAGGGTCAAAGAGCTTTCTTT.

This clonotype has more than one count but fewer than ten. The chain couples TRBV5-5 to TRBJ1-1, with D hard to call. The CDR3 consists of 14 residues. Germline CDR1 is SGHKS and CDR2 is YYEKEE (reference sequence). V was clipped by 3 bases and J by 4 bases, with 13 bases between them. CDR3 in DNA: TGTGCCAGCAGCTATCAGGAAAGAGGCACTGAAGCTTTCTTT. Its translation is CASSYQERGTEAFF.

There are many counts of this clonotype. The chain joins TRBV10-3 to TRBJ1-4; D not certain. Germline CDR1 and CDR2: ENHRY and SYGVKD. The CDR3 loop spans 13 amino acids. Trimming removed 10 bases from V and 6 bases from J, with 15 bases in between. DNA of the CDR3: TGTGCCACCGAGCGGGAGGGCGATGAAAAACTGTTTTTT. As protein: CATEREGDEKLFF.

This clonotype was seen ten or more times. The J gene is TRBJ2-1, the V gene TRBV18, with 8 bases lining up with TRBD1. CDR3 size: 14 residues. Trimming at V came to 4 bases and at J to 8 bases, leaving 7 bases not matched to a gene. Germline CDR1 and CDR2: KGHSH and LQKENI. CDR3 sequence: CASSRQGTWDEQFF. Here the CDR3 DNA reads TGTGCCAGCTCACGACAGGGGACTTGGGATGAGCAGTTCTTC.